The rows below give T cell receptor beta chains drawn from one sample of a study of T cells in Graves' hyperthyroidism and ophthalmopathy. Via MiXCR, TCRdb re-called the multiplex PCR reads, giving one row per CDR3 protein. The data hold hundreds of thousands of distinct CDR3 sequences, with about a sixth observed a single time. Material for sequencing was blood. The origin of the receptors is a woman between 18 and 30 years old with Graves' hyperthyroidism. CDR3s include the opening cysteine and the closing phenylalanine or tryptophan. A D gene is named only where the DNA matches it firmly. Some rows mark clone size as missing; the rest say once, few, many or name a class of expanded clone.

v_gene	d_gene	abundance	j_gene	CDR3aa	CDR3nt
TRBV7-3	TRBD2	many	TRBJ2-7	CASRRCDGGARWSRYIHVCEQYF	TGTGCCAGCAGGAGATGTGACGGGGGGGCACGATGGTCCCGATATATCCACGTGTGCGAGCAGTACTTC
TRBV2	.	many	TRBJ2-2	CASSEGKGSDTNTGELFF	TGTGCCAGCAGTGAAGGGAAGGGGAGCGATACGAACACCGGGGAGCTGTTTTTT
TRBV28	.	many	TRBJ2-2	CASTSVGELFF	TGTGCCAGCACGTCAGTCGGGGAGCTGTTTTTT
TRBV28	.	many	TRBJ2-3	CASSQTVGAQYF	TGTGCCAGCAGCCAAACAGTCGGAGCGCAGTATTTT
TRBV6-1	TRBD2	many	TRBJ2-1	CASSYSGRARNNEQFF	TGTGCCAGCAGTTACAGCGGGAGGGCCCGTAACAATGAGCAGTTCTTC
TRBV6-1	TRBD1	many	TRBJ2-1	CASSVTGIGDEQFF	TGTGCCAGCAGTGTGACAGGGATTGGGGATGAGCAGTTCTTC
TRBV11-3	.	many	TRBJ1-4	CASSLGPDEKLFF	TGTGCCAGCAGCTTAGGTCCGGATGAAAAACTGTTTTTT
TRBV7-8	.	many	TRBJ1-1	CASSFTRGGGDTEAFF	TGTGCCAGCAGCTTCACAAGGGGTGGAGGGGACACTGAAGCTTTCTTT
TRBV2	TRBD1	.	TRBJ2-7	CASSEQGAHYEQYF	TGTGCCAGCAGTGAGCAGGGGGCCCATTACGAGCAGTACTTC
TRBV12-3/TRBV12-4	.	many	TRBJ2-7	CASSFGTTSYEQYF	TGTGCCAGCAGTTTCGGCACTACTTCCTACGAGCAGTACTTC
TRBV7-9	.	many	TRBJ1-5	CASSYSGGGHQPQHF	TGTGCCAGCAGCTACTCCGGGGGGGGTCATCAGCCCCAGCATTTT
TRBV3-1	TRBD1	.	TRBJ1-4	CASSQDMFPPGQLNINEKLFF	TGTGCCAGCAGCCAAGATATGTTCCCCCCGGGACAGCTCAACATTAATGAAAAACTGTTTTTT
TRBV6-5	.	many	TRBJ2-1	CASSYSEGWEQFF	TGTGCCAGCAGTTACTCGGAGGGCTGGGAGCAGTTCTTC
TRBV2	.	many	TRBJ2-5	CASRGSLFQETQYF	TGTGCCAGCAGGGGCAGTTTGTTCCAAGAGACCCAGTACTTC
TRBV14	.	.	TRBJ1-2	CASSQDTYTF	TGTGCCAGCAGCCAGGACACTTACACCTTC
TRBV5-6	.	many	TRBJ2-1	CASSLPGERSNEQFF	TGTGCCAGCAGCTTGCCCGGCGAGAGGAGCAATGAGCAGTTCTTC
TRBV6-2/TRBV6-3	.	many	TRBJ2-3	CASRLPDSRGGGTQYF	TGTGCCAGCAGGCTTCCGGACAGCAGGGGTGGTGGTACGCAGTATTTT
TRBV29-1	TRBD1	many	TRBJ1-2	CSVSRDSYYGYTF	TGCAGCGTCTCCCGGGACAGCTACTATGGCTACACCTTC
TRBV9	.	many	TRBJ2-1	CASSVSPRNEQFF	TGTGCCAGCAGCGTGTCACCCCGAAATGAGCAGTTCTTC
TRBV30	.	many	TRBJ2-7	CAWGRQDEQYF	TGTGCCTGGGGGAGACAGGACGAGCAGTACTTC
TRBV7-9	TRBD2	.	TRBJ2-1	CASSLRPWGRGALSGQFF	TGTGCCAGCAGCTTACGCCCGTGGGGGCGGGGGGCACTCTCCGGGCAGTTCTTC
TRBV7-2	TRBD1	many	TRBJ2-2	CASSAQGAGNTGELFF	TGTGCCAGCAGCGCACAGGGGGCAGGGAACACCGGGGAGCTGTTTTTT
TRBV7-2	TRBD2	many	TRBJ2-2	CASSPPRTSGRSGELFF	TGTGCCAGCAGCCCACCCCGGACTAGCGGGAGAAGCGGGGAGCTGTTTTTT
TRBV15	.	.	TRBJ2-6	CATSRSRTSSGANVLTF	TGTGCCACCAGCAGATCTAGGACTTCCTCTGGGGCCAACGTCCTGACTTTC
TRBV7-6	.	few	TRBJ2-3	CASSPLLTGDTQYF	TGTGCCAGCAGCCCCCTCCTTACGGGAGATACGCAGTATTTT
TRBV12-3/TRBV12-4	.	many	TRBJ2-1	CASSPNLSLANEQFF	TGTGCCAGCAGTCCCAACCTCTCTCTAGCGAATGAGCAGTTCTTC
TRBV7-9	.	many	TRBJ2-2	CASSFVAGELFF	TGTGCCAGCAGCTTCGTAGCCGGGGAGCTGTTTTTT
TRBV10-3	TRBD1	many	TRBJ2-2	CAISEGTGITGELFF	TGTGCCATCAGTGAAGGGACAGGAATCACCGGGGAGCTGTTTTTT
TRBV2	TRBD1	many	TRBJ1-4	CASRPGQGLMKKLFF	TGTGCCAGCAGACCTGGACAGGGATTAATGAAAAAACTGTTTTTT
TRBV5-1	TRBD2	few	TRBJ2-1	CASSLEGTSAGEQFF	TGCGCCAGCAGCTTGGAAGGGACTAGCGCCGGTGAGCAGTTCTTC
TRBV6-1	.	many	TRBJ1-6	CASSGTPINSPLHF	TGTGCCAGCTCCGGGACACCCATCAATTCACCCCTCCACTTT
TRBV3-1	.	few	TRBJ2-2	CASSQGAGLRTGELFF	TGTGCCAGCAGCCAAGGAGCGGGCTTAAGGACCGGGGAGCTGTTTTTT
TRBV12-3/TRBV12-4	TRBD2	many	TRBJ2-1	CASSPGTSGNNEQFF	TGTGCCAGCAGTCCCGGGACTAGCGGGAACAATGAGCAGTTCTTC
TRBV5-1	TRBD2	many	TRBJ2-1	CASSSGTTLAGEQFF	TGCGCCAGCAGCTCTGGGACTACCCTGGCTGGTGAGCAGTTCTTC
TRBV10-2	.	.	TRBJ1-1	CASRDSRGNTEAFF	TGCGCCAGCAGGGATTCCCGGGGGAACACTGAAGCTTTCTTT
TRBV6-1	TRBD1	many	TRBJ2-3	CASTSTGNKDTQYF	TGTGCCAGCACCTCGACAGGGAACAAAGATACGCAGTATTTT
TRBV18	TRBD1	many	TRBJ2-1	CASSPPGQGNNEQFF	TGTGCCAGCTCACCACCGGGACAGGGGAACAATGAGCAGTTCTTC
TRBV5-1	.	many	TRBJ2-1	CASTEMTFSYNEQFF	TGCGCCAGCACCGAAATGACCTTTTCCTACAATGAGCAGTTCTTC
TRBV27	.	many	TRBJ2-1	CASTSDLYNEQFF	TGTGCCAGCACCAGCGACCTCTACAATGAGCAGTTCTTC
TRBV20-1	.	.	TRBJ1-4	CSVQGRGNEKLFF	TGCAGTGTGCAGGGAAGGGGTAATGAAAAACTGTTTTTT
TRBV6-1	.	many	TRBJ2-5	CATGRETQYF	TGTGCCACGGGGCGAGAGACCCAGTACTTC
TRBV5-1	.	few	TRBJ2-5	CASRVTITQETQYF	TGCGCCAGCAGAGTCACGATTACTCAAGAGACCCAGTACTTC
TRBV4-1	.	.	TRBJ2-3	CASSQEGRGFTDTQYF	TGCGCCAGCAGCCAAGAAGGACGGGGATTCACAGATACGCAGTATTTT
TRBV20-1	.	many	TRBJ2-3	CSAPTGDGTDTQYF	TGCAGTGCACCCACGGGCGACGGGACAGATACGCAGTATTTT
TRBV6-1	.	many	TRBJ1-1	CASSRTPDTEAFF	TGTGCCAGCAGTAGGACACCAGACACTGAAGCTTTCTTT
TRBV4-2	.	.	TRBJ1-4	CASSPGARGGEKLFF	TGTGCCAGCAGCCCGGGGGCGAGGGGAGGTGAAAAACTGTTTTTT
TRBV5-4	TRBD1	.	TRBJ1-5	CASSPDRGRPQISNQPQHF	TGTGCCAGCAGTCCGGACAGGGGGAGGCCCCAGATTAGCAATCAGCCCCAGCATTTT
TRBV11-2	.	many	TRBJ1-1	CASSLVLNTEAFF	TGTGCCAGCAGCTTAGTTCTGAACACTGAAGCTTTCTTT
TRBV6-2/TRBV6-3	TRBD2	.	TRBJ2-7	CASSYPSRAGDYEQYF	TGTGCCAGCAGTTACCCTTCTCGGGCGGGGGATTACGAGCAGTACTTC
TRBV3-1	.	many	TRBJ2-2	CASSQESGGELFF	TGTGCCAGCAGCCAAGAGTCTGGGGGGGAGCTGTTTTTT
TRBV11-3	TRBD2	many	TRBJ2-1	CASRHTSGRATDEQFF	TGTGCCAGCAGACATACTAGCGGGAGGGCCACAGATGAGCAGTTCTTC
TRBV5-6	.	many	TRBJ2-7	CASGRPSSYEQYF	TGTGCCAGTGGACGGCCGAGCTCCTACGAGCAGTACTTC
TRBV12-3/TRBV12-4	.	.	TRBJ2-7	CASSLRSAGAFSYEQYF	TGTGCCAGCAGTTTACGGTCGGCCGGGGCTTTTTCCTACGAGCAGTACTTC